This entry describes one T cell receptor (beta chain). The antigen remains undetermined. TCRdb called the 5' RACE reads again in MiXCR, with one record for every CDR3 protein. Counted here are fewer than 200,000 distinct CDR3 sequences, over 20% occurring once; the ten biggest clones make up approximately 22%. The sample belongs to a study of T-cell memory formation after mild COVID-19. Study conclusions and caveats: Among contracting clones, CD4+ were mainly CM/EM and CD8+ enriched in EMRA. What remained unconfirmed was the SARS-CoV-2 specificity of second-wave clones peaking on day 37. Pre-infection memory held some responding clones, suggesting pre-existing cross-reactive T cells responded.

The TCR was taken from an adult woman who had mild COVID-19 (a few samples of this study predate the infection). Cell type and time point are not known. Sequenced: PBMCs or a T cell subset sorted from them (not recorded which).

CDR3 bases: TGTGCCAGCAGCCCCGGGGGCGCTACATACGAGCAGTACTTC. It translates to CASSPGGATYEQYF. The rearrangement joins TRBV7-9 to TRBJ2-7, with D perhaps given as TRBD1 or TRBD2 (6 bases each). Trimming shortened V by 5 bases and J by 4 bases, and 15 bases separated the two germline ends. The germline gives CDR1 SEHNR, CDR2 FQNEAQ (reference sequence). The CDR3 consists of 14 residues.